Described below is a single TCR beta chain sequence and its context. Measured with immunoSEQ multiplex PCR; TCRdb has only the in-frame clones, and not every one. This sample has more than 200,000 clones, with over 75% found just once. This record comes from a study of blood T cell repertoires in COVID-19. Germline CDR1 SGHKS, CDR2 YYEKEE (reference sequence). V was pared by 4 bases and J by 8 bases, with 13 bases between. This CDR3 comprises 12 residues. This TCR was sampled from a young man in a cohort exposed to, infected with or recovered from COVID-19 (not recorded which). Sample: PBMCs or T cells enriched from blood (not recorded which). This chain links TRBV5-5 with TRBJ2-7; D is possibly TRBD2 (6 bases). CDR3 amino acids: CASSGAGRQQYF. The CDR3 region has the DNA TGTGCCAGCAGCGGAGCAGGGAGGCAGCAGTACTTC.